The subject of this entry is one T cell receptor (beta chain). No antigen is known for it. This sample is drawn from a study of T cell responses to AZD1222 COVID-19 vaccine. Study-level background: Both about-4-week and about-12-week second-dose recipients were combined.

The protocol was immunoSEQ multiplex PCR, while the TCRdb copy is restricted to in-frame clones and leaves out a portion. In the table there are some 120,000 clones, 90% to 95% of which are singletons. CDR1 SNHLY and CDR2 FYNNEI come from the germline V gene. The CDR3 runs to 14 residues. With 2 bases removed from V and 1 base from J, the gap between germline ends came to 8 bases. Points from the study as a whole: Sampled repertoires all dated from after the peak T cell response. Females made up more of the donors, who were largely white British, and clonal diversity may have come out too low. The span of vaccine-associated CD4 TCRs extended across spike, with dominance at 160-218 and 743-854.

The J gene is TRBJ1-1, the V gene TRBV2, with a possible D match to TRBD1 (6 bases). The sequencing here drew on peripheral blood, taken on day 0 of AZD1222 vaccination. This TCR came from an adult in good health. CDR3 amino acids: CASSERGANTEAFF. The DNA for the CDR3 is TGTGCCAGCAGTGAAAGGGGGGCGAACACTGAAGCTTTCTTT.